The clone carrying this T cell receptor beta chain showed up just once. The data originate from a study of Ad26.COV2.S vaccination and SARS-CoV-2 variants. With 9 bases clipped from V and 2 bases from J, the junction kept 14 bases outside the gene matches. CDR3 length equals 16 residues. Germline CDR1 reads SNHLY; CDR2 reads FYNNEI. Indicated treatment: about 20 received Ad26.COV2.S at low or high dose, single or two shots; about 5 received placebo; per-sample allocation not given. Collection of the samples took place on day 63 after the first injection of vaccine or placebo. Donation was by an adult aged 18-55 years who was in Boston. Measured with immunoSEQ multiplex PCR; TCRdb has only the in-frame clones, and not every one. The sample holds more than 300,000 clones; 75% to 90% are singletons and the top ten take about 10%.

This material consisted of peripheral blood, taken in a trial of Ad26.COV2.S vaccine versus placebo. This sequence originates from a person between 18 and 60 years old who received the Ad26.COV2.S COVID-19 vaccine or a placebo. The rearrangement joins TRBV2 to TRBJ2-3, with 7 bases that match TRBD2. The CDR3 here is CASRSRGGSFTDTQYF. The CDR3 coding sequence is TGTGCCAGTCGGTCCCGCGGGGGATCTTTCACAGATACGCAGTATTTT. The full variable domain, rest sourced from reference TRBV2 and TRBJ2-3, is EPEVTQTPSHQVTQMGQEVILRCVPISNHLYFYWYRQILGQKVEFLVSFYNNEISEKSEIFDDQFSVERPDGSNFTLKIRSTKLEDSAMYFCASRSRGGSFTDTQYFGPGTRLTVL.